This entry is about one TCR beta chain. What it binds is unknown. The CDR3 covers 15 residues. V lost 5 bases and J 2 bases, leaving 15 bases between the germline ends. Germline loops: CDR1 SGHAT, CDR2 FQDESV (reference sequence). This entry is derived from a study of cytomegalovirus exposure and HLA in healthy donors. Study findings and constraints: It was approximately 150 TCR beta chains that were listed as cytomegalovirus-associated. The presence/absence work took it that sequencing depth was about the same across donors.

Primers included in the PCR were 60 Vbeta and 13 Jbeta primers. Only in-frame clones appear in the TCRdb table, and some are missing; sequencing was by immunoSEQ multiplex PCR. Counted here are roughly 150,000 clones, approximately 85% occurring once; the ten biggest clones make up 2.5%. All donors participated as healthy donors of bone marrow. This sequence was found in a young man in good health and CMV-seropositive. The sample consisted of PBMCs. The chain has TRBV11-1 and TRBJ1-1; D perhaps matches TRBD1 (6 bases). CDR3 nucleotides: TGTGCCAGCAGCCCCGCCGGGACACCAAACACTGAAGCTTTCTTT. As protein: CASSPAGTPNTEAFF.